This T cell receptor (beta chain) is from a study of OX40 agonist ivuxolimab in advanced cancers. Overall study: Patients were infused with ivuxolimab every 2 weeks at 0.01 to 10 mg/kg. Partial responses occurred in three patients (one hepatocellular carcinoma, two cutaneous melanoma). Broader study findings: In the 0.1 to 3.0 mg/kg range, CD4+ and CD8+ blood T cells had expanded clonally by week 6.

The assay was immunoSEQ multiplex PCR, and TCRdb's table has in-frame clones only and misses some. The data show about 56,000 clones, approximately 90% seen once. The V and J ends lost 4 bases and 2 bases respectively, with 16 bases between them. The CDR3 is made up of 15 amino acids. CDR1 is SGHNT, CDR2 YYREEE, per germline (reference sequence). For this clone: Its antigen is not known.

People who had autoimmune disease history or systemic immunosuppression were excluded. V and J are TRBV5-4 and TRBJ2-7; D possibly corresponds to TRBD2 (6 bases). The sample in question was CD4+ or CD8+ T cells sorted from blood, obtained in a trial of the OX40 agonist ivuxolimab. This receptor was identified in an adult with an advanced solid tumor such as melanoma, head and neck, liver or kidney cancer. CDR3: CASSPGGRLAYEQYF. The DNA of the CDR3 is TGTGCCAGCAGCCCTGGGGGGAGATTGGCCTACGAGCAGTACTTC.